This T cell receptor beta chain was profiled in a study of cytomegalovirus exposure and HLA in healthy donors. About this clone: Its antigen is unknown.

The CDR3 is made up of 15 amino acids. V lost 2 bases and J lost 1, with 8 bases in between. Germline V CDR1 and CDR2: SGHTA, FQGNSA. PCR used 60 Vbeta primers and 13 Jbeta primers. Generated by immunoSEQ multiplex PCR, the TCRdb table keeps only in-frame clones and is missing some. The table has 180,000 or so clones, 60% to 80% seen once. Donors had nominal health at sampling but likely had unrecorded immune exposures. Findings and caveats of the study: Three chains linked to CMV were shown in vitro to be specific for CMV antigens. Previously analyzed data showed that most TCR beta V segments were productive at a frequency of about 87% or about 30%.

Sequencing used PBMCs. The TCR originated in a woman between 40 and 55 years old in good health and CMV-seropositive. This sequence joins TRBV7-2 and TRBJ2-2, with D perhaps TRBD1 (5 bases). The CDR3 nucleotides are TGTGCCAGCAGCTTATTCCAGGGGAACACCGGGGAGCTGTTTTTT. It codes for CASSLFQGNTGELFF.